A selection of T cell receptor beta chains follows, all from one sample in a study of T-cell memory formation after mild COVID-19. TCRdb recomputed calls from the 5' RACE reads with MiXCR, one row per CDR3 protein. The sample carries roughly 100,000 distinct CDR3 sequences, around 12% recorded once. Source material: PBMCs or a T cell subset sorted from them (not recorded which). The receptors shown here come from an adult woman who had mild COVID-19 (a few samples of this study predate the infection). Cell type and time point are not known. Both conserved end residues are part of each CDR3. A D gene is named only where the DNA matches it firmly. Size is omitted from some rows. Given values are once, few, many or a class for expanded clones.

>many|TRBJ2-3|-|TRBV7-8
CASSLESGITDTQYF
TGTGCCAGCAGCTTAGAGTCTGGGATCACAGATACGCAGTATTTT
>many|TRBJ2-7|TRBD2|TRBV5-1
CASSGRHLAEASYEQYF
TGCGCCAGCAGCGGACGCCACCTAGCGGAGGCCTCCTACGAGCAGTACTTC
>few|TRBJ2-1|-|TRBV14
CASSQGYWSGRAEDEQFF
TGTGCCAGCAGCCAAGGATACTGGTCGGGAAGGGCCGAGGATGAGCAGTTCTTC
>-|TRBJ2-5|-|TRBV20-1
CSVYPYSGGMETQYF
TGCAGTGTTTACCCCTACTCGGGGGGCATGGAGACCCAGTACTTC
>-|TRBJ2-7|-|TRBV20-1
CSARDGDYEQYF
TGCAGTGCTAGAGACGGGGACTACGAGCAGTACTTC
>many|TRBJ2-7|-|TRBV4-3
CASSQDTSGYEQYF
TGCGCCAGCAGCCAAGATACGAGCGGATACGAGCAGTACTTC
>few|TRBJ2-1|-|TRBV9
CASSGRDTYNEQFF
TGTGCCAGCAGCGGCCGGGACACATACAATGAGCAGTTCTTC
>-|TRBJ2-4|TRBD2|TRBV12-3/TRBV12-4
CASSPLAGANIQYF
TGTGCCAGCTCCCCTTTAGCGGGAGCAAACATTCAGTACTTC
>few|TRBJ2-1|TRBD2|TRBV9
CASSVGGGRHEQFF
TGTGCCAGCAGCGTAGGCGGGGGGCGACATGAGCAGTTCTTC
>once|TRBJ1-1|TRBD1|TRBV2
CASSGGDRVGPEAFF
TGTGCCAGCAGTGGGGGGGACAGGGTCGGTCCTGAAGCTTTCTTT
>-|TRBJ2-1|-|TRBV4-3
CASSQDSASSYNEQFF
TGCGCCAGCAGCCAAGACAGCGCCAGCTCCTACAATGAGCAGTTCTTC
>-|TRBJ2-3|TRBD2|TRBV10-3
CAAGAGDTDTQYF
TGTGCCGCCGGGGCGGGGGACACAGATACGCAGTATTTT
>-|TRBJ1-5|-|TRBV21-1
CASPTNRGRVANQPQHF
TGTGCCAGCCCCACCAACAGGGGGCGCGTGGCCAATCAGCCCCAGCATTTT
>-|TRBJ1-1|-|TRBV29-1
CSVVVWRGQKRSTEAFF
TGCAGCGTTGTTGTTTGGCGGGGCCAAAAGAGGAGCACTGAAGCTTTCTTT
>-|TRBJ2-7|TRBD2|TRBV7-9
CASSLGLAAHEQYF
TGTGCCAGCAGCTTAGGACTAGCGGCCCACGAGCAGTACTTC
>-|TRBJ2-3|TRBD2|TRBV7-9
CASSYGLAEVTDTQYF
TGTGCCAGCAGCTACGGACTAGCGGAAGTCACAGATACGCAGTATTTT
>few|TRBJ2-2|-|TRBV12-3/TRBV12-4
CASSLASEHTGELFF
TGTGCCAGCAGTTTAGCTAGCGAACACACCGGGGAGCTGTTTTTT